Listed here are 8 T cell receptor beta chains from one sample, sequenced in a study of PD-L1 blockade in urothelial cancer. Libraries were prepared by immunoSEQ multiplex PCR; TCRdb keeps only in-frame clonotypes and omits some of them. The sample comprises 45,000 to 50,000 clones, approximately 89% of which are singletons, and approximately 4.1% rests with the top ten. This material consisted of PBMCs, taken around atezolizumab (anti-PD-L1) treatment. All receptors derive from a man at least 80 years old with urothelial cancer.

The V gene is TRBV5-1, the J gene TRBJ2-2; 7 nucleotides match TRBD2. Germline V CDR1 and CDR2: SGHRS, YFSETQ. The CDR3 sequence is 14 residues long. The ends lost 5 bases at V and 1 base at J; junction bases unmatched: 2. The CDR3 DNA is TGCGCCAGCAGGCCTAGCGGGAACACCGGGGAGCTGTTTTTT. Protein sequence: CASRPSGNTGELFF.

This clone was detected only a few times. V usage is TRBV2 and J usage is TRBJ1-4, with D perhaps matching TRBD1 (5 bases). CDR3 length: 13 residues. CDR1 is SNHLY, CDR2 FYNNEI, per germline. V lost 3 bases and J lost 8, with 10 bases in between. This chain's CDR3 is CASSDQGREKLFF. The CDR3 DNA reads as TGTGCCAGCAGTGACCAGGGAAGGGAAAAACTGTTTTTT.

The chain uses TRBV27 and TRBJ2-1, with D maybe TRBD2 (6 bases). This CDR3 spans 16 amino acids. Per the germline V gene, CDR1 is MNHEY and CDR2 is SMNVEV (reference sequence). V lost 3 bases to trimming and J lost 3 bases, with 15 bases between them. CDR3 nucleotides: TGTGCCAGCAGTTTGGAGGGAGCGGCTTACTACAATGAGCAGTTCTTC. Protein: CASSLEGAAYYNEQFF.

J is TRBJ1-1 and V is TRBV7-2; D unclear. The CDR3 loop spans 14 amino acids. Trimming removed 2 bases at V and 1 base at J, with 8 bases between. CDR1 is SGHTA and CDR2 is FQGNSA in the germline V gene. The CDR3 coding sequence is TGTGCCAGCAGCTTACAGGTTAAGAACACTGAAGCTTTCTTT. Protein: CASSLQVKNTEAFF.

J is TRBJ1-3 and V is TRBV28; the match to TRBD1 covers 10 bases. Germline CDR1 is MDHEN and CDR2 is SYDVKM. The junction had 12 bases not matched to a gene; V was cut back by 7 bases and J by 0 bases. CDR3 size: 18 residues. The CDR3: CASTPGQGPLRSGNTIYF. The CDR3 DNA is TGTGCCAGCACTCCGGGACAGGGGCCGCTCCGCTCTGGAAACACCATATATTTT.

This chain uses TRBV2 with TRBJ1-5, with 7 bases matching TRBD1. This CDR3 region has 15 residues. The germline CDR1 and CDR2 sequences are SNHLY and FYNNEI. Trimming removed 6 bases from V and 6 bases from J; junction bases left unmatched: 11. The CDR3 reads CASSTGTAVSQPQHF. CDR3 sequence (DNA): TGTGCCAGCAGCACCGGGACAGCCGTAAGTCAGCCCCAGCATTTT. The variable domain in full, with the rest retrieved from reference TRBV2 and TRBJ1-5, is EPEVTQTPSHQVTQMGQEVILRCVPISNHLYFYWYRQILGQKVEFLVSFYNNEISEKSEIFDDQFSVERPDGSNFTLKIRSTKLEDSAMYFCASSTGTAVSQPQHFGDGTRLSIL.

The chain employs TRBV19 and TRBJ2-1; D may be TRBD2 (5 bases). The CDR3 extends over 18 amino acids. Germline lookup yields CDR1 LNHDA and CDR2 SQIVND (reference sequence). Deletions cut 3 bases from V and 4 bases from J, with 22 bases between. CDR3 loop: CASSMSGSPVVDYNEQFF. CDR3 sequence (DNA): TGTGCCAGTAGTATGTCGGGGTCACCCGTAGTCGATTACAATGAGCAGTTCTTC. The complete variable domain, with remaining parts taken from reference TRBV19 and TRBJ2-1, reads DGGITQSPKYLFRKEGQNVTLSCEQNLNHDAMYWYRQDPGQGLRLIYYSQIVNDFQKGDIAEGYSVSREKKESFPLTVTSAQKNPTAFYLCASSMSGSPVVDYNEQFFGPGTRLTVL.

The CDR3 DNA reads as TGTGCCTGGGATCGGGACAGGTGGAACACCATATATTTT. This encodes CAWDRDRWNTIYF. V usage is TRBV30 and J usage is TRBJ1-3; 8 bases match TRBD1. The CDR3 spans 13 residues. Looked up from germline, CDR1 is GTSNPN and CDR2 is SVGIG (reference sequence). The junction had 7 bases not matched to a gene; V was cut back by 5 bases and J by 7 bases.